This TCR beta chain emerged from a study of cytomegalovirus exposure and HLA in healthy donors. Germline CDR1 reads SGHNT; CDR2 reads YYREEE (reference sequence). V lost 4 bases and J lost 0; bases outside the gene matches: 5. CDR3 length equals 16 residues. A note on this clone: Its target is unknown.

The PCR ran on 60 Vbeta and 13 Jbeta primers. Clones were read by immunoSEQ multiplex PCR, and TCRdb kept only the in-frame ones, dropping some. The repertoire holds about 100,000 clones, 80% to 90% seen once, with around 1.2% in the top ten. Notes on the study in general: There were reportedly fewer N-insertions in an Asian-associated ancestry cluster than the approximately 670-donor mean, in a later analysis.

What was sequenced was PBMCs. The source is a woman under 30 in good health and CMV-seronegative. The V gene is TRBV5-4, the J gene TRBJ2-3; 10 positions agree with TRBD2. The CDR3 protein is CASSAGTSESTDTQYF. In DNA, the CDR3 is TGTGCCAGCAGCGCCGGGACTAGCGAAAGCACAGATACGCAGTATTTT.